These 24 T cell receptor beta chains were all obtained from the same sample, sequenced in a study of T cell responses to AZD1222 COVID-19 vaccine (dated by TCRdb to the early 2020s). The library was generated by the immunoSEQ multiplex PCR assay. TCRdb took this table from immuneACCESS and kept in-frame rearrangements with V and J called. Such tables lack part of the clones; where checked against another copy, unresolved V genes explain under half of the gap, and the rest is unexplained. For this sample there are approximately 120,000 clones; 88% appear just once. Clones ranked in the top ten supply roughly 4.4% of the sample. The meaning of the sample's time point label: baseline before first vaccination. Specimen: peripheral blood, collected on day 0 of AZD1222 vaccination. Every receptor here comes from an adult in good health.

This chain joins TRBV28 and TRBJ1-4; 7 positions agree with TRBD1. The V segment lost 7 bases and the J segment 7 bases; nucleotides outside the gene matches: 15. From germline, CDR1 is MDHEN and CDR2 SYDVKM. The CDR3 sequence is 16 residues long. The CDR3 protein is CASTVERGRSGEKLFF. CDR3 nucleotides: TGTGCCAGCACCGTTGAGAGGGGGCGAAGTGGTGAAAAACTGTTTTTT.

The V call is TRBV27, the J call TRBJ2-3, with D hard to call. CDR1 and CDR2 from the germline V gene are MNHEY and SMNVEV (reference sequence). Trimming removed 2 bases from V and 1 base from J, with 10 bases in between. The CDR3 has 15 residues. DNA for the CDR3: TGTGCCAGCAGTTTAAGAGCCTGGGGCACAGATACGCAGTATTTT. The encoded protein is CASSLRAWGTDTQYF.

The chain couples TRBV27 to TRBJ2-1; D is undetermined. Trimming shortened V by 0 bases and J by 5 bases, and 2 bases separated the two germline ends. The CDR3 has 12 amino acids. From germline, CDR1 is MNHEY and CDR2 SMNVEV (reference sequence). CDR3 in DNA: TGTGCCAGCAGTTTATCGCACAATGAGCAGTTCTTC. Amino acid sequence: CASSLSHNEQFF.

The V gene is TRBV15, the J gene TRBJ1-2, with a weak D call TRBD1 (6 bases). Germline assignment: CDR1 LNHNV and CDR2 YYDKDF (reference sequence). The ends were cut back, 0 bases at V and 6 bases at J, with 8 bases in the middle. This CDR3 comprises 13 residues. CDR3 nucleotide sequence: TGTGCCACCAGCAGAGACAGGGGTGATGGCTACACCTTC. Its protein is CATSRDRGDGYTF.

The rearrangement links TRBV6-5 to TRBJ1-4; tentatively, D is TRBD1 (6 bases). The CDR3 has 12 residues. Germline lookup yields CDR1 MNHEY and CDR2 SVGAGI. The V and J ends lost 8 bases and 7 bases respectively, with 11 bases between them. CDR3 region: CASGGTSEKLFF. The CDR3 coding sequence is TGTGCCAGCGGAGGGACATCTGAAAAACTGTTTTTT.

The V call is TRBV19, the J call TRBJ1-5; D is undetermined. The CDR3 length is 13 residues. The germline CDR1 and CDR2 sequences are LNHDA and SQIVND (reference sequence). With 9 bases removed from V and 7 bases from J, the gap between germline ends came to 16 bases. The CDR3 DNA reads as TGTGCCAGCACCCCGGCGTTGAACCAGCCCCAGCATTTT. Amino acid sequence: CASTPALNQPQHF.

In DNA form, the CDR3 reads TGTGCCAGCGCGATCCAGAAGCTCTCACCCCTCCACTTT. Its protein is CASAIQKLSPLHF. The gene calls are TRBV6-5 and TRBJ1-6; no firm D call. V was clipped by 8 bases and J by 10 bases, with 15 bases between them. This CDR3 is built from 13 residues. In germline, CDR1 is MNHEY, CDR2 SVGAGI.

The rearrangement joins TRBV28 to TRBJ2-1; D perhaps matches TRBD1 (5 bases). The germline gives CDR1 MDHEN, CDR2 SYDVKM. The CDR3 length is 16 residues. Trimming shortened V by 6 bases and J by 4 bases, and 19 bases separated the two germline ends. The CDR3 loop reads CASSRQGSGPYNEQFF. CDR3 sequence (DNA): TGTGCCAGCAGCCGGCAGGGCTCGGGTCCGTACAATGAGCAGTTCTTC.

This clone has just one count. This rearrangement joins TRBV6-5 to TRBJ2-7, with D possibly being TRBD1 (5 bases). In germline, CDR1 is MNHEY, CDR2 SVGAGI. The CDR3 runs 12 residues. V lost 10 bases and J 0 bases, leaving 10 bases between the germline ends. In nucleotides, the CDR3 is TGTGCCACCCGGACAATCTCCTACGAGCAGTACTTC. This encodes CATRTISYEQYF.

The gene calls are TRBV11-3 and TRBJ2-7; D not certain. The CDR3 loop spans 11 amino acids. Trimming removed 6 bases at V and 2 bases at J, with 5 bases between. Germline CDR1 is SGHNT and CDR2 is YENEEA. The CDR3 is CASSRAYEQYF. For the CDR3, the DNA is TGTGCCAGCAGTCGGGCCTACGAGCAGTACTTC.

The chain has TRBV12-5 and TRBJ2-3; 10 bases align to TRBD2. The CDR3 has 16 amino acids. Per the germline V gene, CDR1 is LGHNT and CDR2 is FRNRAP. With V trimmed by 0 bases and J by 4 bases, 4 bases remained unmatched. Written as DNA, the CDR3 is TGTGCTAGTGGTTTGGTGGGGCTAGCGGGAGCAGATACGCAGTATTTT. This sequence encodes CASGLVGLAGADTQYF.

The V and J genes are TRBV11-2 and TRBJ2-1; 10 bases map to TRBD2. This CDR3 spans 16 amino acids. V was pared by 9 bases and J by 4 bases, with 12 bases of the junction left unmatched. Germline loops: CDR1 SGHAT, CDR2 FQNNGV. The CDR3 bases are TGTGCCAGTCTTACCCCTAGCGGGAGAAGGTACAATGAGCAGTTCTTC. Translating gives CASLTPSGRRYNEQFF.

The chain employs TRBV7-9 and TRBJ1-2, with 10 bases lining up with TRBD1. Germline-derived CDR1 and CDR2 are SEHNR and FQNEAQ (reference sequence). The CDR3 totals 18 residues. V lost 2 bases and J lost 2; bases outside the gene matches: 11. The CDR3 is CASSLSRGPGQGNYGYTF. CDR3 sequence (DNA): TGTGCCAGCAGCTTATCCCGCGGACCGGGACAGGGGAACTATGGCTACACCTTC.

The V gene is TRBV5-1, the J gene TRBJ2-7, with D maybe TRBD1 (5 bases). CDR1 is SGHRS, CDR2 YFSETQ, per germline. This CDR3 has 14 amino acids. V gave up 0 bases and J gave up 2 bases, with 9 bases separating them. In DNA form, the CDR3 reads TGCGCCAGCAGCTTGGCTCAGGGCACCTACGAGCAGTACTTC. Its protein product is CASSLAQGTYEQYF.

This clone has a single count. The chain carries TRBV3-1 (or the pseudogene TRBV3-2) and TRBJ1-6, with D tentatively TRBD1 (5 bases). The CDR3 has 16 amino acids. The germline V and J ends were trimmed by 4 bases and 5 bases, with 15 bases remaining between them. Germline-derived CDR1 and CDR2 are LGHDT and YNNKEL (reference sequence). This chain's CDR3 is CASSRGRNNNNSPLHF. In DNA form, the CDR3 reads TGTGCCAGCAGCCGGGGGAGGAATAACAATAATTCACCCCTCCACTTT.

V usage is TRBV5-1 and J usage is TRBJ1-2; the D gene is possibly TRBD1 (6 bases). Germline V gene lookup returns CDR1 SGHRS and CDR2 YFSETQ. The CDR3 runs 15 residues. Trimming removed 4 bases at V and 8 bases at J, with 21 bases between. CDR3 in DNA: TGCGCCAGCAGCCCGATCGAAGGGGGGGATGACGGCTACACCTTC. Translation: CASSPIEGGDDGYTF.

The rearrangement links TRBV11-2 to TRBJ2-7; D tentatively fits TRBD1 or TRBD2 (5 bases each). V was trimmed by 4 bases and J by 7 bases, leaving 14 bases between them. Germline V gene data show CDR1 as SGHAT and CDR2 as FQNNGV. The CDR3 runs to 13 residues. The CDR3 loop reads CASSWDGVGEQYF. The DNA for the CDR3 is TGTGCCAGCAGCTGGGACGGGGTTGGGGAGCAGTACTTC.

Here the CDR3 reads CASSPPGRSNTGELFF. CDR3 nucleotide sequence: TGTGCCAGCTCACCACCCGGCCGATCGAACACCGGGGAGCTGTTTTTT. V usage is TRBV18 and J usage is TRBJ2-2; no reliable D call. Germline CDR1 and CDR2: KGHSH and LQKENI. The V gene lost 0 bases and the J gene lost 0 bases, with 8 bases spanning the gap. The CDR3 has 16 residues.

This chain links TRBV6-2 or TRBV6-3 with TRBJ1-1; the D gene is possibly TRBD1 (6 bases). The CDR3 covers 14 residues. V was pared by 6 bases and J by 3 bases, with 14 bases between. Germline CDR1 reads MNHEY; CDR2 reads SVGEGT. The CDR3 sequence is CASSTRGGHTEAFF. In DNA form, the CDR3 reads TGTGCCAGCAGCACCCGGGGGGGGCACACTGAAGCTTTCTTT.

This chain connects TRBV6-6 to TRBJ1-1; the match to TRBD1 covers 11 bases. Germline CDR1 is MNHNY and CDR2 is SVGAGI (reference sequence). The CDR3 sequence is 16 residues long. Unmatched junction bases numbered 10, after V lost 6 bases and J lost 4 bases. The CDR3 sequence: CASSRGTGGGGTEAFF. The CDR3 DNA reads as TGTGCCAGCAGCCGCGGGACAGGGGGAGGGGGCACTGAAGCTTTCTTT.

The rearrangement links TRBV5-1 to TRBJ2-7, with D possibly matching TRBD1 (5 bases). The V and J ends lost 7 bases and 4 bases respectively, with 24 bases between them. Per the germline V gene, CDR1 is SGHRS and CDR2 is YFSETQ. This CDR3 contains 16 residues. The CDR3 here is CASRPSNEQGGYEQYF. The CDR3 bases are TGCGCCAGCCGACCTAGTAATGAGCAGGGTGGGTACGAGCAGTACTTC.

This chain joins TRBV5-1 and TRBJ1-1, with a possible D match to TRBD1 (6 bases). Germline-derived CDR1 and CDR2 are SGHRS and YFSETQ. Trimming took off 0 bases at V and 1 base at J, with 13 bases between the two ends. CDR3 length: 16 residues. The CDR3 DNA is TGCGCCAGCAGCTTGGCGACCGGGACACCGAACACTGAAGCTTTCTTT. Translation gives CASSLATGTPNTEAFF. Together with reference TRBV5-1 and TRBJ1-1, the CDR3 gives the full variable domain: KAGVTQTPRYLIKTRGQQVTLSCSPISGHRSVSWYQQTPGQGLQFLFEYFSETQRNKGNFPGRFSGRQFSNSRSEMNVSTLELGDSALYLCASSLATGTPNTEAFFGQGTRLTVV.

The J gene is TRBJ2-7, the V gene TRBV3-1 (or the pseudogene TRBV3-2); tentatively, D is TRBD1 (5 bases). The CDR3 consists of 16 residues. Germline CDR1 is LGHDT and CDR2 is YNNKEL (reference sequence). The V end lost 3 bases, the J end lost 2 bases, and 17 bases lay between the germline ends. Here the CDR3 DNA reads TGTGCCAGCAGCCACGCCTCAGGTGGACAAGCCTACGAGCAGTACTTC. This translates into CASSHASGGQAYEQYF.

The chain combines TRBV7-6 with TRBJ2-1; 8 positions match TRBD2. This CDR3 has 16 amino acids. Germline V CDR1 and CDR2: SGHVS, FNYEAQ. Unmatched junction bases numbered 14, after V lost 5 bases and J lost 8 bases. The CDR3 is CASSRAGGPALDEQFF. Here the CDR3 DNA reads TGTGCCAGCAGCCGGGCGGGAGGACCAGCGCTCGATGAGCAGTTCTTC.